The 3 T cell receptor beta chains listed next were all sequenced from one sample in a study of regulatory T cells in long-lasting Graves disease. The time point: persistent/refractory GD, antithyroid drugs over 5 years with positive TRAb. From PBMCs, RNA was extracted and then used to make the TCR library. Combining iRepertoire HTBI primers with Arm-PCR of CDR3 regions, the authors built TCR beta libraries. TCRdb itself ran the multiplex PCR reads through MiXCR, one entry per CDR3 protein. Of about 470,000 distinct CDR3 sequences in the sample, about a fifth were seen once. The material sequenced was peripheral blood mononuclear cells (PBMCs), taken when the disease was refractory, from a patient treated with antithyroid drugs. These receptors were taken from a female donor with Graves disease.

This chain connects TRBV14 to TRBJ1-2, with 7 bases aligning to TRBD1. Trimming at V came to 3 bases and at J to 2 bases, leaving 6 bases not matched to a gene. CDR1 SGHDN and CDR2 FVKESK come from the germline V gene. This CDR3 region has 15 residues. CDR3 sequence (DNA): TGTGCCAGCAGCCAGAGGGACAGCAGAAACTATGGCTACACCTTC. As protein: CASSQRDSRNYGYTF.

The chain is built from TRBV10-1 and TRBJ2-1, with D uncertain. The V gene's germline CDR1 is WNHNN and CDR2 SYGVQD (reference sequence). The CDR3 sequence is 13 residues long. V lost 2 bases to trimming and J lost 3 bases, with 5 bases between them. The CDR3 here is CASSEGGYNEQFF. CDR3 sequence (DNA): TGCGCCAGCAGTGAGGGCGGCTACAATGAGCAGTTCTTC.

In the case of this clonotype: One end of the junction is discordant with germline, which a read error may explain. This chain joins TRBV20-1 and TRBJ2-7; TRBD1 matches 8 bases. Germline values: CDR1 DFQATT, CDR2 SNEGSKA (reference sequence). This CDR3 is 15 amino acids long. CDR3 amino acids: CGASRPGTGDYEQYF. For the CDR3, the DNA is TGCGGTGCTAGTCGGCCGGGGACAGGTGACTACGAGCAGTACTTC.